A single sample is the source of the 17 T cell receptor beta chains below, sequenced in a study of blood T cell repertoires in COVID-19. Measured with immunoSEQ multiplex PCR; TCRdb has only the in-frame clones, and not every one. The sample consists of about 220,000 clones, over 75% of them appearing once. The sequenced material came from PBMCs or T cells enriched from blood (not recorded which). The receptors originated from a woman aged 55-75 years who had recovered from COVID-19.

The chain employs TRBV5-5 and TRBJ2-5; 8 bases are a match to TRBD2. CDR1 SGHKS and CDR2 YYEKEE come from the germline V gene (reference sequence). This CDR3 has 17 amino acids. The trim removed 2 bases at V and 5 bases at J, leaving 14 bases unmatched. The CDR3 reads CASSFSPGGLEAETQYF. The CDR3 nucleotides are TGTGCCAGCAGCTTTTCACCGGGGGGGCTGGAGGCGGAGACCCAGTACTTC. The full variable domain, rest sourced from reference TRBV5-5 and TRBJ2-5, is DAGVTQSPTHLIKTRGQQVTLRCSPISGHKSVSWYQQVLGQGPQFIFQYYEKEERGRGNFPDRFSARQFPNYSSELNVNALLLGDSALYLCASSFSPGGLEAETQYFGPGTRLLVL.

V and J are TRBV5-4 and TRBJ2-5, with a possible D match to TRBD2 (6 bases). Trimming stripped 4 bases from V and 5 bases from J, with 12 bases between. Germline V gives CDR1 SGHNT, CDR2 YYREEE (reference sequence). CDR3 length equals 13 residues. The CDR3 region is CASSTQRGETQYF. CDR3 nucleotides: TGTGCCAGCAGCACCCAACGGGGGGAGACCCAGTACTTC.

This rearrangement joins TRBV5-1 to TRBJ2-3, with TRBD2 identical over 9 bases. This CDR3 has 17 residues. The V gene end was trimmed by 4 bases and the J gene end by 0 bases; junction bases not matched to a gene: 9. CDR1 is SGHRS, CDR2 YFSETQ, per germline. The CDR3 coding sequence is TGCGCCAGCAGCCCCAGGCGGGGGGGGGCTAGCACAGATACGCAGTATTTT. Its protein is CASSPRRGGASTDTQYF.

The rearrangement links TRBV3-1 (or the pseudogene TRBV3-2) to TRBJ1-5; no firm D call. The CDR3 extends over 15 amino acids. V lost 1 base, J lost 1 base, and 8 bases lay in between. CDR1 is LGHDT and CDR2 is YNNKEL in the germline V gene (reference sequence). CDR3 bases: TGTGCCAGCAGCCAAGGCGGAGGGAGCAATCAGCCCCAGCATTTT. This sequence encodes CASSQGGGSNQPQHF.

The chain joins TRBV12-5 to TRBJ2-3; TRBD2 matches 7 bases. This CDR3 is 14 amino acids long. Trimming removed 5 bases from V and 1 base from J; junction bases left unmatched: 3. Germline V gives CDR1 LGHNT, CDR2 FRNRAP. In DNA, the CDR3 is TGTGCTAGTGGTCCGGGACTACGCACAGATACGCAGTATTTT. Translation: CASGPGLRTDTQYF.

The chain couples TRBV5-8 to TRBJ1-1, with unresolved D. Trimming took 3 bases from V and 1 from J, leaving 13 bases between them. The CDR3 length is 15 residues. Germline V gene lookup returns CDR1 SGHTS and CDR2 YDEGEE. The CDR3 coding sequence is TGTGCCAGCAGCTCCTACAACGGGAGGAACACTGAAGCTTTCTTT. Its translation: CASSSYNGRNTEAFF.

The gene calls are TRBV19 and TRBJ2-3, with no clear D. V was clipped by 5 bases and J by 0 bases, with 9 bases between them. Germline CDR1 and CDR2: LNHDA and SQIVND (reference sequence). The CDR3 runs to 14 residues. DNA for the CDR3: TGTGCCAGTAGTGGCCAGATCAGCACAGATACGCAGTATTTT. Residues: CASSGQISTDTQYF. Looking up the rest from reference TRBV19 and TRBJ2-3 gives the full variable domain: DGGITQSPKYLFRKEGQNVTLSCEQNLNHDAMYWYRQDPGQGLRLIYYSQIVNDFQKGDIAEGYSVSREKKESFPLTVTSAQKNPTAFYLCASSGQISTDTQYFGPGTRLTVL.

The V gene is TRBV6-5, the J gene TRBJ1-1; 7 bases match TRBD1. Germline values: CDR1 MNHEY, CDR2 SVGAGI. V lost 5 bases, J lost 0 bases, and 3 bases stayed unmatched. This CDR3 is built from 14 residues. This CDR3 is CASSIQGVNTEAFF. The DNA for the CDR3 is TGTGCCAGCAGTATCCAGGGGGTGAACACTGAAGCTTTCTTT.

This chain connects TRBV6-5 to TRBJ2-2; D not resolved. The germline V gene has CDR1 MNHEY and CDR2 SVGAGI. V was trimmed by 6 bases and J by 1 base, leaving 3 bases between them. The CDR3 length is 12 residues. The CDR3 region is CASSGNTGELFF. The CDR3 bases are TGTGCCAGCAGCGGGAACACCGGGGAGCTGTTTTTT.

This sequence joins TRBV5-1 and TRBJ1-2; TRBD1 agrees at 9 bases. Germline V gives CDR1 SGHRS, CDR2 YFSETQ. The junction had 3 bases not matched to a gene; V was cut back by 0 bases and J by 0 bases. The CDR3 spans 16 residues. The CDR3 spells CASSLGDRDPNYGYTF. The CDR3 DNA is TGCGCCAGCAGCTTGGGGGACAGGGACCCTAACTATGGCTACACCTTC.

The chain carries TRBV19 and TRBJ2-6, with D perhaps matching TRBD2 (6 bases). CDR1 and CDR2 (germline): LNHDA, SQIVND (reference sequence). The CDR3 loop spans 15 amino acids. Trimming pared 3 bases from V and 4 bases from J, leaving 10 bases between. This CDR3 is CASSMEGAGANVLTF. For the CDR3, the DNA is TGTGCCAGTAGTATGGAGGGTGCCGGGGCCAACGTCCTGACTTTC.

The V gene is TRBV7-8, the J gene TRBJ2-5; TRBD1 is a possible D gene (5 bases). V was pared by 7 bases and J by 2 bases, with 11 bases between. CDR3 length: 13 amino acids. Germline V gene sequence: CDR1 SGHVS, CDR2 FQNEAQ. The CDR3 region has the DNA TGTGCCAGCAATAGGGGCAGGCAAGAGACCCAGTACTTC. It specifies CASNRGRQETQYF.

This chain uses TRBV18 with TRBJ2-7, with 9 nucleotides matching TRBD1. J lost 2 bases, V lost 2 bases, and 4 bases had no gene match. CDR1 and CDR2 (germline): KGHSH, LQKENI. The CDR3 has 15 residues. CDR3: CASSPGGQGPYEQYF. The DNA of the CDR3 is TGTGCCAGCTCACCAGGGGGACAGGGTCCCTACGAGCAGTACTTC.

Notes on this clone: This may arise from a read error, as a much more abundant clone is one base away. V gene TRBV2 combines with J gene TRBJ2-7, with TRBD1 matching 9 bases. The germline V gene has CDR1 SNHLY and CDR2 FYNNEI. After removal of 7 bases from V and 0 bases from J, the junction contained 4 bases not matched to a gene. This CDR3 region has 14 residues. The CDR3 bases are TGTGCCAGCACCGGACAGGGGAGCTCCTACGAGCAGTACTTC. Encoded protein: CASTGQGSSYEQYF. Drawing the rest from reference TRBV2 and TRBJ2-7, the complete variable domain is EPEVTQTPSHQVTQMGQEVILRCVPISNHLYFYWYRQILGQKVEFLVSFYNNEISEKSEIFDDQFSVERPDGSNFTLKIRSTKLEDSAMYFCASTGQGSSYEQYFGPGTRLTVT.

This clone has ten or more counts. This chain connects TRBV7-3 to TRBJ1-2; D gene ambiguous. The CDR3 length is 14 residues. Germline V gene data show CDR1 as SGHTA and CDR2 as FQGTGA. The germline V and J ends were trimmed by 6 bases and 8 bases, with 19 bases remaining between them. CDR3 sequence reads: CASSPGGVSGGYTF. The CDR3 DNA reads as TGTGCCAGCAGTCCTGGCGGGGTTTCTGGGGGCTACACCTTC. Full variable domain (rest looked up from reference TRBV7-3 and TRBJ1-2): GAGVSQTPSNKVTEKGKYVELRCDPISGHTALYWYRQSLGQGPEFLIYFQGTGAADDSGLPNDRFFAVRPEGSVSTLKIQRTERGDSAVYLCASSPGGVSGGYTFGSGTRLTVV.

At least ten counts were recorded for this clone. The chain uses TRBV27 and TRBJ2-3; TRBD2 aligns across 9 bases. This CDR3 has 17 amino acids. V lost 9 bases, J lost 0 bases, and 13 bases stayed unmatched. Germline V gene data show CDR1 as MNHEY and CDR2 as SMNVEV (reference sequence). This CDR3 is CASKLAGPATSTDTQYF. The CDR3 region has the DNA TGTGCCAGTAAACTAGCGGGTCCTGCCACTAGCACAGATACGCAGTATTTT.

The chain joins TRBV11-2 to TRBJ2-7; D is perhaps TRBD2 (6 bases). CDR3 size: 16 residues. CDR1 is SGHAT, CDR2 FQNNGV, per germline. With 1 base removed from V and 3 bases from J, the gap between germline ends came to 16 bases. CDR3 sequence (DNA): TGTGCCAGCAGCTTAGCTGGGACCGGGGGTCTCTACGAGCAGTACTTC. This translates into CASSLAGTGGLYEQYF.